One and the same sample provided the 14 T cell receptor beta chains below, sequenced in a study of T cells in tuberculosis (dated by TCRdb to the late 2010s). Receptor amplification or capture employed the immunoSEQ multiplex PCR assay. Imported from immuneACCESS, the table was reduced by TCRdb to in-frame sequences with V and J called. These copies leave out some clones; in studies compared against another copy, an unresolved V gene accounts for under half, and the cause of the remainder is not known. This sample is represented by 35,000 to 45,000 clones; about 94% of them were singletons. About 2% of the sample is held by the ten biggest clonotypes. Sequenced: PBMCs. The receptors stem from a donor aged 10-30 years with latent tuberculosis or without tuberculosis infection. Some clones in this sample may be carry-over from other donors' samples.

The V gene is TRBV7-2, the J gene TRBJ2-7; 14 bases are a match to TRBD2. This CDR3 has 16 amino acids. Per the germline V gene, CDR1 is SGHTA and CDR2 is FQGNSA. V gave up 5 bases and J gave up 4 bases; unmatched junction bases: 7. CDR3: CASSRGTSGGLYEQYF. CDR3 in DNA: TGTGCCAGCAGCCGAGGGACTAGCGGGGGCCTATACGAGCAGTACTTC.

This sequence joins TRBV29-1 and TRBJ2-6, with 7 bases fitting TRBD1. The germline CDR1 and CDR2 sequences are SQVTM and ANQGSEA. The V and J ends lost 5 bases and 2 bases, in that order; junction bases with no gene match: 9. This CDR3 contains 16 residues. The CDR3: CSVLQGFGPGANVLTF. CDR3 sequence (DNA): TGCAGCGTTCTACAGGGGTTTGGCCCTGGGGCCAACGTCCTGACTTTC.

The chain joins TRBV7-6 to TRBJ2-1, with D hard to call. V dropped 2 bases and J dropped 0 bases, with 8 bases sitting between them. This CDR3 region has 15 residues. Germline V gives CDR1 SGHVS, CDR2 FNYEAQ. The CDR3 DNA follows: TGTGCCAGCAGCTTATGGCAGGACTCCTACAATGAGCAGTTCTTC. It is translated as CASSLWQDSYNEQFF.

The chain employs TRBV5-4 and TRBJ2-5; a possible D gene is TRBD2 (5 bases). Germline-derived CDR1 and CDR2 are SGHNT and YYREEE (reference sequence). Deletions cut 4 bases from V and 2 bases from J, with 6 bases between. The CDR3 sequence is 12 residues long. The CDR3 DNA follows: TGTGCCAGCAGCCCGGGACAAGAGACCCAGTACTTC. Translation gives CASSPGQETQYF. Based on the CDR3 plus reference TRBV5-4 and TRBJ2-5, the full variable domain is ETGVTQSPTHLIKTRGQQVTLRCSSQSGHNTVSWYQQALGQGPQFIFQYYREEENGRGNFPPRFSGLQFPNYSSELNVNALELDDSALYLCASSPGQETQYFGPGTRLLVL.

The genes are TRBV19 and TRBJ2-1, with D perhaps matching TRBD1 (5 bases). V lost 2 bases and J lost 13, with 15 bases in between. The CDR3 contains 13 residues. Germline V CDR1 and CDR2: LNHDA, SQIVND (reference sequence). Here the CDR3 DNA reads TGTGCCAGTAGTATAATTGACAGAGCTTTACAGTTCTTC. Translating gives CASSIIDRALQFF.

This chain links TRBV11-2 with TRBJ1-1, with D perhaps TRBD1 (6 bases). V lost 2 bases to trimming and J lost 0 bases, with 13 bases between them. In germline, CDR1 is SGHAT, CDR2 FQNNGV. There are 16 residues in the CDR3. CDR3 in DNA: TGTGCCAGCAGCTTAAATTACAGGGCCCTGAACACTGAAGCTTTCTTT. Amino acid sequence: CASSLNYRALNTEAFF.

This clone was found once. The genes are TRBV5-1 and TRBJ1-2; D is uncertain. Germline V gene sequence: CDR1 SGHRS, CDR2 YFSETQ. This CDR3 spans 15 amino acids. V was cut by 4 bases and J by 5 bases, with 18 bases left in between. CDR3 DNA: TGCGCCAGCAGCCTACCGGGGAGTGGTAGATATGGCTACACCTTC. It codes for CASSLPGSGRYGYTF.

V gene TRBV29-1 combines with J gene TRBJ2-7, with D maybe TRBD2 (6 bases). Trimming pared 7 bases from V and 5 bases from J, leaving 12 bases between. The CDR3 runs 11 residues. Germline CDR1 SQVTM, CDR2 ANQGSEA. For the CDR3, the DNA is TGCAGCGGGGTGCGGGATGACGAGCAGTACTTC. Translation gives CSGVRDDEQYF.

V usage is TRBV6-1 and J usage is TRBJ2-2; 12 bases fit TRBD2. Germline values: CDR1 MNHNS, CDR2 SASEGT. Trimming took 9 bases from V and 6 from J; bases not matched to a gene: 5. This CDR3 region has 14 residues. This CDR3 reads CARKTSGRAGELFF. CDR3 bases: TGTGCCAGAAAGACTAGCGGGAGAGCCGGGGAGCTGTTTTTT.

The V call is TRBV4-3, the J call TRBJ2-7; 12 bases agree with TRBD2. This CDR3 has 15 residues. The ends lost 3 bases at V and 3 bases at J; junction bases unmatched: 3. The germline V gene has CDR1 LGHNA and CDR2 YSLEER. The chain's CDR3 is CASSHRLAGVYEQYF. The CDR3 DNA reads as TGCGCCAGCAGCCATCGACTAGCGGGGGTCTACGAGCAGTACTTC.

The chain is built from TRBV19 and TRBJ2-1, with 7 bases aligning to TRBD2. The V gene end was trimmed by 4 bases and the J gene end by 0 bases; junction bases not matched to a gene: 0. The CDR3 has 14 residues. The germline V gene encodes CDR1 LNHDA and CDR2 SQIVND (reference sequence). Here the CDR3 reads CASSSGSSYNEQFF. The CDR3 DNA is TGTGCCAGTAGTAGCGGGAGCTCCTACAATGAGCAGTTCTTC. Filled out from reference TRBV19 and TRBJ2-1, the complete variable domain reads DGGITQSPKYLFRKEGQNVTLSCEQNLNHDAMYWYRQDPGQGLRLIYYSQIVNDFQKGDIAEGYSVSREKKESFPLTVTSAQKNPTAFYLCASSSGSSYNEQFFGPGTRLTVL.

The CDR3 sequence is CASSAQGVRNEKLFF. The CDR3 DNA is TGTGCCAGCAGCGCACAGGGAGTTCGGAATGAAAAACTGTTTTTT. V usage is TRBV9 and J usage is TRBJ1-4; a possible D gene is TRBD1 (6 bases). The CDR3 totals 15 residues. V lost 3 bases and J 5 bases, leaving 14 bases between the germline ends. CDR1 is SGDLS and CDR2 is YYNGEE in the germline V gene.

As DNA, the CDR3 is TGCGCCAGCAGACAAAGGACAGGTCCGGCCCACGAGCAGTACTTC. The encoded protein is CASRQRTGPAHEQYF. This sequence joins TRBV5-1 and TRBJ2-7, with 7 bases aligning to TRBD1. CDR1 and CDR2 from the germline V gene are SGHRS and YFSETQ. V shed 5 bases and J 5 bases; nucleotides not matched to a gene: 13. The CDR3 totals 15 residues.

This clone was seen a single time. CDR3 region: CASSLGHGGNEKLFF. The CDR3 DNA follows: TGTGCCAGCAGCCTCGGCCATGGGGGGAATGAAAAACTGTTTTTT. The J gene is TRBJ1-4, the V gene TRBV7-2; TRBD1 is a possible D gene (5 bases). The CDR3 contains 15 residues. CDR1 is SGHTA, CDR2 FQGNSA, per germline. Trimming cost V 5 bases and J 5 bases, with 15 bases left between them.